A single T cell receptor beta chain is shown here with its context. Its target is unknown. This may be a read error, as it is one base from a much larger clone. Attachment of unique molecular identifiers was made to individual cDNA molecules. One entry per CDR3 protein results from TCRdb running MiXCR on the 5' RACE reads. The table has roughly 93,000 distinct CDR3 sequences, roughly 15% seen once. The data stem from a study of early T cells in non-severe SARS-CoV-2 infection. Study as a whole: The study sequenced bulk RNA from unsorted whole blood, with chains unpaired.

The CDR3 consists of 16 residues. V was cut by 4 bases and J by 10 bases, with 25 bases left in between. Findings and limits, study-wide: Database matching using VDJdb favored anti-spike CD8 responses, with private and CD4 specificities left missing.

This chain uses TRBV12-3 or TRBV12-4 with TRBJ1-1; maybe TRBD1 (6 bases). The source of this sequence is an adult who was a healthcare worker with PCR-confirmed SARS-CoV-2 infection or an uninfected control (not recorded which). Material for sequencing was whole blood. The CDR3 DNA sequence: TGTGCCAGCAGTTCGCGGAAGGGGGTCATATTAGGTGGAGCTTTCTTT. Its protein is CASSSRKGVILGGAFF.